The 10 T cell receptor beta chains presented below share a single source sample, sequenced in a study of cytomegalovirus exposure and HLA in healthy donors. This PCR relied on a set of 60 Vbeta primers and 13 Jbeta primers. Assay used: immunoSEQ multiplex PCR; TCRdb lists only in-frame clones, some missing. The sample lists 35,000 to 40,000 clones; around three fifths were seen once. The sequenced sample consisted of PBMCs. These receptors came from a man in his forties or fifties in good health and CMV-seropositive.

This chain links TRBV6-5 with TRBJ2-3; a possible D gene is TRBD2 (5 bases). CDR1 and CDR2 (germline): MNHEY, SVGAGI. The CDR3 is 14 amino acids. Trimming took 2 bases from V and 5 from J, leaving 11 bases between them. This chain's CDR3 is CASSYGGLGDTQYF. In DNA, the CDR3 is TGTGCCAGCAGTTACGGCGGACTCGGAGATACGCAGTATTTT.

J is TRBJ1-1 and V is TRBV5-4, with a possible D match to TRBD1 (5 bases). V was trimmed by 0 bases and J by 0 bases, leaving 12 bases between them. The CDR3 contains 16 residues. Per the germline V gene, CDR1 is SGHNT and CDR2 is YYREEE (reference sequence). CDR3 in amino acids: CASSLEFDRMNTEAFF. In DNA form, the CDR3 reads TGTGCCAGCAGCTTGGAGTTCGACAGAATGAACACTGAAGCTTTCTTT.

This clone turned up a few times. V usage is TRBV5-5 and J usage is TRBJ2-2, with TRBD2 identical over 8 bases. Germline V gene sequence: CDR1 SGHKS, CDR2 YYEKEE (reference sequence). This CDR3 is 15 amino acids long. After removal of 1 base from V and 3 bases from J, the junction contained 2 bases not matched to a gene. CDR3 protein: CASSLPRGDTGELFF. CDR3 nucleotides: TGTGCCAGCAGCTTGCCGCGGGGGGACACCGGGGAGCTGTTTTTT.

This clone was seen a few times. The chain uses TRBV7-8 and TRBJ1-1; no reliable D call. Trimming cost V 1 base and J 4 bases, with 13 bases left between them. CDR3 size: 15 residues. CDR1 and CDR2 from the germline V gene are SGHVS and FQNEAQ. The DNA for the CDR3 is TGTGCCAGCAGCTTAGACAGTCTTCCAGGCACTGAAGCTTTCTTT. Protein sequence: CASSLDSLPGTEAFF.

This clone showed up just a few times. CDR3 bases: TGTGCCACAAGACGACAGGGAGATAATTCACCCCTCCACTTT. It encodes CATRRQGDNSPLHF. The chain uses TRBV28 and TRBJ1-6; TRBD1 matches 7 bases. The V gene end was trimmed by 10 bases and the J gene end by 5 bases; junction bases not matched to a gene: 8. The germline V gene has CDR1 MDHEN and CDR2 SYDVKM. This CDR3 spans 14 amino acids.

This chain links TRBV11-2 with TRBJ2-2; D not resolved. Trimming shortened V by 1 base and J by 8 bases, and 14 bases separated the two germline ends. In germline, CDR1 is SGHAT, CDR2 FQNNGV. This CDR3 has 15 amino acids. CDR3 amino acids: CASSLADRGRGELFF. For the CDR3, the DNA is TGTGCCAGCAGCTTAGCAGACCGTGGCAGGGGGGAGCTGTTTTTT.

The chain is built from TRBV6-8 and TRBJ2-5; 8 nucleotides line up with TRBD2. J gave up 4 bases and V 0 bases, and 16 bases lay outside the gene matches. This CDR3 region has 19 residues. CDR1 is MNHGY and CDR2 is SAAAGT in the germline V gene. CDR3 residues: CASSYSGRGGPPGRETQYF. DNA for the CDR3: TGTGCCAGCAGTTACTCGGGGCGCGGGGGGCCCCCTGGGCGAGAGACCCAGTACTTC.

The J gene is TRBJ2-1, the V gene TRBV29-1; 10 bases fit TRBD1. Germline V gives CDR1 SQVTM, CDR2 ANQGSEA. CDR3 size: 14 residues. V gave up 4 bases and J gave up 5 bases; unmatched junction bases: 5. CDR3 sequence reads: CSVAPGQGNNEQFF. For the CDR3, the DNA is TGCAGCGTTGCGCCGGGACAGGGGAACAATGAGCAGTTCTTC.

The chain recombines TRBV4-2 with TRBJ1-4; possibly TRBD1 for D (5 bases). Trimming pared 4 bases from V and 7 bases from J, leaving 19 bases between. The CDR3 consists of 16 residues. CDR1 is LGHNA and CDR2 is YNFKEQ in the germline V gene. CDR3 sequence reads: CASSLRKGGGAEKLFF. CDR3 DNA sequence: TGTGCCAGCAGCCTCCGGAAGGGTGGCGGGGCTGAAAAACTGTTTTTT.

CDR3 nucleotides: TGCGCCAGCAGCCACCTGGACAGAACTAGCACAGATACGCAGTATTTT. This encodes CASSHLDRTSTDTQYF. The rearrangement joins TRBV4-1 to TRBJ2-3; weak D call: TRBD1 (6 bases). Germline values: CDR1 MGHRA, CDR2 YSYEKL. V was pared by 3 bases and J by 0 bases, with 13 bases between. This CDR3 comprises 16 residues.